The 16 T cell receptor beta chains listed next were all sequenced from one sample in a study of blood T cell repertoires in COVID-19. Assay used: immunoSEQ multiplex PCR; TCRdb lists only in-frame clones, some missing. This table holds under 300,000 clones, more than 75% found once. Sequenced: PBMCs or T cells enriched from blood (not recorded which). Every receptor here comes from a woman aged 60-75 years in a cohort exposed to, infected with or recovered from COVID-19 (not recorded which).

In its sample, this clone was seen once. The CDR3 coding sequence is TGCGCCAGCAGCTTGGATCAAAATCAGGCTTTCTTT. It translates to CASSLDQNQAFF. V is TRBV5-1 and J is TRBJ1-1; no reliable D call. The CDR3 length is 12 residues. Germline lookup yields CDR1 SGHRS and CDR2 YFSETQ. Trimming removed 0 bases from V and 11 bases from J, with 11 bases in between.

The CDR3 sequence is CASSLGGVAGVYEQYF. CDR3 coding DNA: TGTGCCAGCAGTTTAGGAGGAGTAGCGGGAGTCTACGAGCAGTACTTC. The chain uses TRBV28 and TRBJ2-7; 9 nucleotides line up with TRBD2. Germline-derived CDR1 and CDR2 are MDHEN and SYDVKM. This CDR3 region has 16 residues. V lost 2 bases and J lost 3; bases outside the gene matches: 8.

This chain uses TRBV7-9 with TRBJ1-2; D perhaps matches TRBD1 (5 bases). The V gene lost 7 bases and the J gene lost 8 bases, with 14 bases spanning the gap. Germline lookup yields CDR1 SEHNR and CDR2 FQNEAQ (reference sequence). The CDR3 covers 12 residues. CDR3 region: CASNRDFEGYTF. CDR3 nucleotides: TGTGCCAGCAACCGGGACTTCGAGGGCTACACCTTC.

The genes are TRBV6-2 or TRBV6-3 and TRBJ2-1; possible D gene TRBD2, 5 bases. The length of the CDR3 is 12 residues. V lost 4 bases, J lost 11 bases, and 12 bases lay in between. Germline-derived CDR1 and CDR2 are MNHEY and SVGEGT. DNA of the CDR3: TGTGCCAGCAGTTCCGCGGGCGAGAAGCAGTTCTTC. Its translation: CASSSAGEKQFF.

The chain recombines TRBV7-6 with TRBJ2-1, with 8 bases fitting TRBD1. CDR3 size: 15 residues. The ends lost 5 bases at V and 6 bases at J; junction bases unmatched: 9. CDR1 and CDR2 (germline): SGHVS, FNYEAQ. The CDR3 sequence: CASSLQRTGGNEQFF. In DNA, the CDR3 is TGTGCCAGCAGCCTCCAGCGAACAGGGGGCAATGAGCAGTTCTTC.

V and J are TRBV30 and TRBJ2-4; D gene ambiguous. The CDR3 spans 9 residues. Germline CDR1 reads GTSNPN; CDR2 reads SVGIG (reference sequence). With 8 bases removed from V and 8 bases from J, the gap between germline ends came to 7 bases. DNA of the CDR3: TGTGCCATAGAAGACATTCAGTACTTC. Its translation is CAIEDIQYF.

This clone was observed once. V and J are TRBV5-1 and TRBJ2-2; 7 bases match TRBD2. The CDR3 runs to 15 residues. Germline V gene lookup returns CDR1 SGHRS and CDR2 YFSETQ. The V segment lost 3 bases and the J segment 2 bases; nucleotides outside the gene matches: 4. CDR3: CASSSGEGNTGELFF. The CDR3 DNA follows: TGCGCCAGCAGCTCGGGGGAGGGAAACACCGGGGAGCTGTTTTTT.

This chain uses TRBV3-1 (or the pseudogene TRBV3-2) with TRBJ1-1; TRBD1 might be the D (6 bases). This CDR3 is 14 amino acids long. V was shortened by 5 bases and J by 4 bases, with 14 bases between the two germline ends. CDR1 and CDR2 from the germline V gene are LGHDT and YNNKEL (reference sequence). The CDR3 DNA reads as TGTGCCAGCAGCTACCAAGGGGGGGGCACTGAAGCTTTCTTT. Translation gives CASSYQGGGTEAFF.

This clone was seen a few times. This sequence joins TRBV19 and TRBJ2-1; maybe TRBD2 (6 bases). This CDR3 has 17 residues. In germline, CDR1 is LNHDA, CDR2 SQIVND (reference sequence). Trimming left V 0 bases short and J 7 bases short, with 19 bases between. Here the CDR3 reads CASSIDISRDRGNEQFF. The CDR3, as DNA: TGTGCCAGTAGTATAGATATTAGTAGGGACCGGGGGAATGAGCAGTTCTTC. The whole variable domain, filled in from reference TRBV19 and TRBJ2-1, reads DGGITQSPKYLFRKEGQNVTLSCEQNLNHDAMYWYRQDPGQGLRLIYYSQIVNDFQKGDIAEGYSVSREKKESFPLTVTSAQKNPTAFYLCASSIDISRDRGNEQFFGPGTRLTVL.

The CDR3 DNA is TGTGCCAGCTCACCACCGACGGAGGGAAGCGGGGAGCTGTTTTTT. This codes for CASSPPTEGSGELFF. This chain uses TRBV18 with TRBJ2-2; D may be TRBD2 (6 bases). Germline V gene sequence: CDR1 KGHSH, CDR2 LQKENI. V lost 0 bases, J lost 7 bases, and 12 bases lay in between. There are 15 residues in the CDR3.

The chain links TRBV27 to TRBJ2-1; D call uncertain. Deletions cut 2 bases from V and 2 bases from J, with 10 bases between. The CDR3 has 15 residues. CDR1 and CDR2 from the germline V gene are MNHEY and SMNVEV (reference sequence). CDR3 loop: CASSLGLGTYNEQFF. CDR3 nucleotide sequence: TGTGCCAGCAGTTTAGGCCTAGGTACCTACAATGAGCAGTTCTTC.

The chain carries TRBV4-3 and TRBJ2-7, with 7 positions matching TRBD1. The V gene end was trimmed by 6 bases and the J gene end by 5 bases; junction bases not matched to a gene: 13. The CDR3 loop spans 15 amino acids. Germline CDR1 reads LGHNA; CDR2 reads YSLEER. The CDR3 loop is CASSRTRTGGNEQYF. CDR3 nucleotide sequence: TGCGCCAGCAGTCGCACTCGGACAGGTGGGAACGAGCAGTACTTC.

This chain connects TRBV18 to TRBJ2-5; possible D gene TRBD1, 6 bases. The CDR3 covers 14 residues. Trimming stripped 3 bases from V and 3 bases from J, with 11 bases between. Germline CDR1 and CDR2: KGHSH and LQKENI. DNA for the CDR3: TGTGCCAGCTCACCCCCGACAGGCAAAGAGACCCAGTACTTC. Its translation: CASSPPTGKETQYF.

The CDR3 spells CASSPLAGGPYNEQFF. The DNA for the CDR3 is TGTGCCAGCAGTCCTCTAGCGGGAGGGCCCTACAATGAGCAGTTCTTC. This sequence joins TRBV28 and TRBJ2-1; 12 bases line up with TRBD2. The ends lost 5 bases at V and 2 bases at J; junction bases unmatched: 4. Germline V gene data show CDR1 as MDHEN and CDR2 as SYDVKM. CDR3 size: 16 residues.

The rearrangement links TRBV7-2 to TRBJ2-5; D might be TRBD1 (6 bases). The length of the CDR3 is 15 residues. Between the trimmed V and J ends, which lost 0 bases and 5 bases, there was a span of 13 bases. CDR1 SGHTA and CDR2 FQGNSA come from the germline V gene. CDR3 in DNA: TGTGCCAGCAGCTTAGCGCTGGGGGCGCGGGAGACCCAGTACTTC. It yields the protein CASSLALGARETQYF.

The chain combines TRBV9 with TRBJ2-7, with D perhaps TRBD2 (7 bases). The V gene's germline CDR1 is SGDLS and CDR2 YYNGEE. V was shortened by 0 bases and J by 2 bases, with 12 bases between the two germline ends. This CDR3 region has 15 residues. The CDR3 protein is CASSVEGEGPYEQYF. In DNA form, the CDR3 reads TGTGCCAGCAGCGTAGAGGGGGAGGGACCCTACGAGCAGTACTTC.